This TCR beta chain was captured in a study of cytomegalovirus exposure and HLA in healthy donors. Whole-study findings and limits: Under in vitro conditions, a few CMV-associated chains were confirmed as specific for CMV antigens. There were 150 to 200 TCR beta chains listed as cytomegalovirus-associated.

As to this clone: No antigen is known for it.

V lost 8 bases to trimming and J lost 3 bases, with 14 bases between them. Germline V CDR1 and CDR2: SQVTM, ANQGSEA. The CDR3 loop spans 13 amino acids. PCR employed 60 Vbeta and 13 Jbeta primers. Here immunoSEQ multiplex PCR was the method, and the copy in TCRdb shows in-frame clones only, minus some. This table has about 200,000 clones, around 80% appearing once. Sequencing was carried out using PBMCs. V is TRBV29-1 and J is TRBJ1-5, with D tentatively TRBD1 (5 bases). The sequence came from a middle-aged man in good health and CMV-seropositive. In nucleotides, the CDR3 is TGCAGCCCACCGAAGGGGATCAATCAGCCCCAGCATTTT. Residues: CSPPKGINQPQHF.